Following are 3 T cell receptor beta chains from one sample sequenced in a study of T-cell reconstitution after alpha-beta-depleted transplantation in children. Preparation of the TCRbeta library was carried out with unique molecular identifiers. In TCRdb, the PCR reads were re-called with MiXCR into one record per CDR3 protein. The table includes 83,000 or so distinct CDR3 sequences, 7% to 9% detected once. The specimen comprised PBMCs from the stem cell graft donor, sampled from the stem cell graft. Receptors originate from a human donor who donated a stem cell graft to a child with congenital amegakaryocytic thrombocytopenia.

This clonotype was counted many times. In DNA form, the CDR3 reads TGCGCCAGCAGCTTGTACTCCCCGAATGAGCAGTTCTTC. Translating it yields CASSLYSPNEQFF. This chain connects TRBV5-1 to TRBJ2-1; no firm D call. The germline V gene has CDR1 SGHRS and CDR2 YFSETQ. The CDR3 loop spans 13 amino acids. Trimming cost V 1 base and J 7 bases, with 9 bases left between them.

This clonotype was counted at least ten times. The chain carries TRBV12-3 or TRBV12-4 and TRBJ2-5, with 10 bases fitting TRBD1. The CDR3 has 15 residues. V trimming: 3 bases; J trimming: 5 bases; junction bases outside the gene matches: 6. The CDR3 DNA reads as TGTGCCAGCAGTTTTGGACAGGGGGTAATGGAGACCCAGTACTTC. Protein product: CASSFGQGVMETQYF.

On this clonotype: At one end, the junction sequence differs from germline, possibly due to a read error. The rearrangement uses TRBV28 and TRBJ2-7; 8 bases are a match to TRBD2. CDR1 is MDHEN, CDR2 SYDVKM, per germline. CDR3 length equals 15 residues. This CDR3 reads CASSSSPGGSYEQYF. The DNA of the CDR3 is TGTGCCAGCAGTTCGAGCCCGGGGGGGTCATACGAGCAGTACTTT.